The present TCR beta chain was sequenced within a study of blood T cell repertoires in COVID-19. The V gene's germline CDR1 is GTSNPN and CDR2 SVGIG (reference sequence). The CDR3 length is 12 residues. V lost 3 bases and J lost 7, with 7 bases in between. Study processing details: How many nucleated cells were present was estimated from reference gene primer amplification. TCRdb's table, derived via immunoSEQ multiplex PCR, lists solely in-frame clones and lacks some. D and trimming were read from the DNA, whereas the V and J calls and clone size are those reported in that table. The table has some 190,000 clones, more than 70% seen once.

The sequence was obtained from a man aged 25 to 45 with acute COVID-19. The genes are TRBV30 and TRBJ1-6, with D uncertain. Source material: PBMCs or T cells enriched from blood (not recorded which). The CDR3 sequence is CAWSQQNSPLHF. The CDR3 DNA reads TGTGCCTGGAGCCAACAAAATTCACCCCTCCACTTT.